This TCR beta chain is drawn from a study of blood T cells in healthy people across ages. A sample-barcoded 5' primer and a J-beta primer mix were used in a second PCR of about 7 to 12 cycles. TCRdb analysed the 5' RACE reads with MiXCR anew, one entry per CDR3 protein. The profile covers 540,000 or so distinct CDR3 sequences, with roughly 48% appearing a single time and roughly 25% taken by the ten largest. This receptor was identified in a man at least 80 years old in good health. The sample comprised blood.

This chain's CDR3 is CSARAPSGGEYEQYF. In DNA form, the CDR3 reads TGCAGTGCTAGAGCCCCTAGCGGGGGGGAATACGAGCAGTACTTC. The rearrangement uses TRBV20-1 and TRBJ2-7; 12 nucleotides line up with TRBD2. Germline lookup yields CDR1 DFQATT and CDR2 SNEGSKA (reference sequence). Trimming cost V 1 base and J 4 bases; bases outside gene matches: 5. The CDR3 extends over 15 amino acids.